Listed below are T cell receptor beta chains from one sample, sequenced in a study of shared clonotypes between healthy human individuals. The protocol was immunoSEQ multiplex PCR, while the TCRdb copy is restricted to in-frame clones and leaves out a portion. The profile shows around 1.1 million clones, 60% to 80% of them singletons. Sequenced: memory CD4+ T cells from PBMCs. The receptors come from a man younger than 30 in good health. Some clones in this sample may be carry-over from other donors' samples. CDR3s include the opening cysteine and the closing phenylalanine or tryptophan. The order of the fields is D gene, clone size, V gene, J gene, CDR3 protein, CDR3 DNA. A D gene is named only where the DNA matches it firmly. The size field is filled for only some rows; it gives once, few, many or a size class.

>.|few|TRBV19|TRBJ1-4
CASKARQPGEKLFF
TGTGCCAGTAAAGCCCGGCAGCCAGGGGAAAAACTGTTTTTT
>.|.|TRBV11-2|TRBJ2-3
CASSTLAERRDTQYF
TGTGCCAGCAGCACCTTAGCGGAGAGGCGGGATACGCAGTATTTT
>TRBD2|once|TRBV28|TRBJ2-3
CASSPGGSGTDTQYF
TGTGCCAGCAGCCCGGGGGGTTCAGGGACAGATACGCAGTATTTT
>TRBD1|.|TRBV27|TRBJ2-1
CASSTGTGFYNEQFF
TGTGCCAGCAGCACCGGGACAGGGTTTTACAATGAGCAGTTCTTC
>TRBD1|few|TRBV28|TRBJ2-1
CATQDRENQRLNEQFF
TGTGCCACCCAGGACAGGGAGAACCAACGGCTGAATGAGCAGTTCTTC
>.|few|TRBV10-3|TRBJ2-7
CAISEATRYEQYF
TGTGCCATCAGTGAGGCGACTCGGTACGAGCAGTACTTC
>.|.|TRBV4-1|TRBJ1-1
CASSQVWSQRAEAFF
TGCGCCAGCAGCCAAGTTTGGAGCCAGCGAGCCGAAGCTTTCTTT
>.|.|TRBV29-1|TRBJ2-3
CSVEPRSSADTQYF
TGCAGCGTTGAACCCCGGTCCTCGGCAGATACGCAGTATTTT
>.|.|TRBV7-2|TRBJ1-4
CASSLPGEKLFF
TGTGCCAGCAGCTTACCTGGGGAAAAACTGTTTTTT
>.|once|TRBV28|TRBJ2-1
CASSSTASSYNEQFF
TGTGCCAGCAGTTCGACGGCGAGCTCCTACAATGAGCAGTTCTTC
>.|.|TRBV28|TRBJ2-3
CASIVGGRSDTQYF
TGTGCCAGCATAGTGGGGGGCCGTTCAGATACGCAGTATTTT
>TRBD1|.|TRBV7-9|TRBJ1-1
CASSYGTANTEAFF
TGTGCCAGCAGCTACGGGACAGCCAACACTGAAGCTTTCTTT
>.|.|TRBV12-2|TRBJ1-4
CARGPGKNEKLFF
TGTGCAAGGGGACCGGGCAAAAATGAAAAACTGTTTTTT
>.|.|TRBV18|TRBJ1-1
CASSPSGSATEAFF
TGTGCCAGCTCACCGTCAGGGTCCGCCACTGAAGCTTTCTTT
>TRBD1|.|TRBV7-3|TRBJ2-3
CASSSPGQVQYF
TGTGCCAGCAGCTCACCGGGACAGGTGCAGTATTTT
>.|.|TRBV2|TRBJ1-5
CASRPGHNQPQHF
TGTGCCAGCCGTCCAGGGCACAATCAGCCCCAGCATTTT
>TRBD1|.|TRBV28|TRBJ2-2
CASRPRTGKTGELFF
TGTGCCAGCAGACCCCGGACAGGGAAAACCGGGGAGCTGTTTTTT
>.|.|TRBV25-1|TRBJ2-7
CASSLNYEQYF
TGTGCCAGCAGCCTTAACTACGAGCAGTACTTC
>TRBD1|.|TRBV29-1|TRBJ2-7
CSVEALQGAEQYF
TGCAGCGTTGAAGCCCTACAGGGGGCCGAGCAGTACTTC
>.|.|TRBV6-1|TRBJ2-7
CASSEWGDRADEQYF
TGTGCCAGCAGTGAATGGGGGGATCGGGCGGATGAGCAGTACTTC
>.|.|TRBV5-1|TRBJ1-5
CASSLDPGRNQPQHF
TGCGCCAGCAGCTTGGACCCAGGGCGCAATCAGCCCCAGCATTTT
>TRBD1|.|TRBV7-2|TRBJ1-2
CASSPRTGGGYGYTF
TGTGCCAGCAGCCCGCGGACAGGGGGCGGTTATGGCTACACCTTC
>TRBD1|few|TRBV19|TRBJ2-7
CASSIPGTGPYEQYF
TGTGCCAGTAGTATACCGGGGACAGGGCCCTACGAGCAGTACTTC
>TRBD1|.|TRBV2|TRBJ1-2
CASRVGQGAPGYTF
TGTGCCAGCAGGGTGGGACAGGGGGCGCCTGGCTACACCTTC
>.|once|TRBV27|TRBJ2-7
CASSPQGSAYEQYF
TGTGCCAGCAGTCCGCAAGGGTCGGCCTACGAGCAGTACTTC
>.|once|TRBV7-3|TRBJ1-1
CAAGGLEAFF
TGTGCCGCAGGAGGACTTGAAGCTTTCTTT
>.|.|TRBV27|TRBJ2-1
CASSLVLRGSEQFF
TGTGCCAGCAGTTTAGTACTCCGGGGGAGTGAGCAGTTCTTC
>TRBD1|.|TRBV5-1|TRBJ2-2
CASSSGTDTGELFF
TGCGCCAGCAGCTCCGGGACAGATACCGGGGAGCTGTTTTTT
>TRBD2|.|TRBV4-3|TRBJ2-3
CASSQRPIPSGSTDTQYF
TGCGCCAGCAGCCAACGCCCTATTCCTAGCGGTTCCACAGATACGCAGTATTTT
>.|.|TRBV19|TRBJ2-1
CASSPERASSYNEQFF
TGTGCCAGTAGTCCTGAGCGGGCGAGCTCCTACAATGAGCAGTTCTTC
>.|.|TRBV28|TRBJ2-7
CASQDSFYEQYF
TGTGCCAGCCAGGACTCGTTCTACGAGCAGTACTTC
>.|.|TRBV2|TRBJ1-2
CASSEATQGFGYTF
TGTGCCAGCAGTGAAGCCACACAGGGTTTTGGCTACACCTTC
>.|.|TRBV28|TRBJ1-2
CASEGGSNYGYTF
TGTGCCAGTGAAGGGGGGTCTAACTATGGCTACACCTTC
>.|.|TRBV6-5|TRBJ2-2
CASISRRPGELFF
TGTGCCAGCATCTCGCGGAGGCCCGGGGAGCTGTTTTTT
>TRBD1|once|TRBV28|TRBJ1-2
CASQQGNYGYTF
TGTGCCAGCCAACAGGGGAACTATGGCTACACCTTC
>TRBD2|.|TRBV4-1|TRBJ2-1
CASSPLAGVSVQFF
TGCGCCAGCAGCCCCTTAGCGGGAGTTAGTGTGCAGTTCTTC
>TRBD1|.|TRBV18|TRBJ2-7
CASSATTGGDEQYF
TGTGCCAGCTCAGCGACGACAGGGGGCGACGAGCAGTACTTC
>TRBD1|.|TRBV29-1|TRBJ1-2
CSVHRGPLNYGYTF
TGCAGCGTACACAGGGGGCCCCTTAACTATGGCTACACCTTC
>TRBD2|.|TRBV5-1|TRBJ2-1
CASTPLPGLASSEQFF
TGCGCCAGCACCCCCTTACCGGGACTAGCCTCTTCGGAGCAGTTCTTC
>.|.|TRBV2|TRBJ1-4
CASYRDGRNCFF
.
>.|once|TRBV5-5|TRBJ1-2
CASSPDRNYGYTF
TGTGCCAGCAGCCCGGACCGGAACTATGGCTACACCTTC
>.|.|TRBV4-1|TRBJ1-2
CASSPRGDYGYTF
TGCGCCAGCAGCCCCCGCGGAGACTATGGCTACACCTTC
>.|.|TRBV30|TRBJ2-7
CAWMPGLPHEQYF
TGTGCCTGGATGCCGGGACTCCCTCACGAGCAGTACTTC
>TRBD1|many|TRBV30|TRBJ2-1
CAWSPGGTGVEQFF
TGTGCCTGGAGTCCTGGGGGAACAGGGGTTGAGCAGTTCTTC
>.|.|TRBV7-3|TRBJ2-7
CASSSGASYEQYF
TGTGCCAGCAGCTCCGGGGCCTCCTACGAGCAGTACTTC
>.|.|TRBV15|TRBJ1-5
CATSRDGRQQYQPQHF
TGTGCCACCAGCAGAGATGGCAGACAGCAGTATCAGCCCCAGCATTTT
>TRBD2|.|TRBV29-1|TRBJ2-3
CSVRTSGPTDTQYF
TGCAGCGTACGGACTAGCGGCCCCACAGATACGCAGTATTTT
>.|.|TRBV6-1|TRBJ1-1
CASRRIGTAEVAFF
TGTGCCAGCAGAAGAATCGGGACCGCCGAAGTGGCTTTCTTT
>TRBD1|.|TRBV4-2|TRBJ2-5
CASSQDYFPRRGQETQYF
TGTGCCAGCAGCCAAGATTATTTTCCTCGCAGGGGGCAAGAGACCCAGTACTTC